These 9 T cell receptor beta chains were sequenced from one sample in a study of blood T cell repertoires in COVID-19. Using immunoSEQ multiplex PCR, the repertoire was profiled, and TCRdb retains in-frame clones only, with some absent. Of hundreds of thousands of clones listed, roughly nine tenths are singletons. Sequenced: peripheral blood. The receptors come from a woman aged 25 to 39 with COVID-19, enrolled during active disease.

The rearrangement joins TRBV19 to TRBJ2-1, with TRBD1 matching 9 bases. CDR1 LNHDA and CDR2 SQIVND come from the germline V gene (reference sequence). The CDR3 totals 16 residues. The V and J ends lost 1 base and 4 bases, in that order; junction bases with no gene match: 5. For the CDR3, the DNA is TGTGCCAGTAGTATAGGGACCGGACAGGGGTACAATGAGCAGTTCTTC. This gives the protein CASSIGTGQGYNEQFF.

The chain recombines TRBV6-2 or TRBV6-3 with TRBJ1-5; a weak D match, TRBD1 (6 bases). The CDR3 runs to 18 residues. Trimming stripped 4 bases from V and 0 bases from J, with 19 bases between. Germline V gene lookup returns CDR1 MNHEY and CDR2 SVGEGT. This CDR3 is CASSSRTGTRYSNQPQHF. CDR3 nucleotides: TGTGCCAGCAGTTCCCGAACAGGGACCCGTTATAGCAATCAGCCCCAGCATTTT.

The DNA of the CDR3 is TGTGCCAGCAGCCGAGTAGCGGACGGTCGCCAAGAGACCCAGTACTTC. Its protein is CASSRVADGRQETQYF. V and J are TRBV5-6 and TRBJ2-5; a weak D match, TRBD2 (6 bases). The CDR3 has 16 amino acids. CDR1 and CDR2 (germline): SGHDT, YYEEEE. The ends were cut back, 4 bases at V and 1 base at J, with 17 bases in the middle.

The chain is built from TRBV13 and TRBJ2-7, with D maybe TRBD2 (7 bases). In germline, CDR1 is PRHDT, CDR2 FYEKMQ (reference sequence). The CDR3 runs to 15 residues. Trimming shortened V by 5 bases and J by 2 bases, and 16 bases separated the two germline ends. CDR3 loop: CASSPEGGVTYEQYF. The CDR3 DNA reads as TGTGCCAGCAGCCCAGAGGGGGGGGTTACCTACGAGCAGTACTTC.

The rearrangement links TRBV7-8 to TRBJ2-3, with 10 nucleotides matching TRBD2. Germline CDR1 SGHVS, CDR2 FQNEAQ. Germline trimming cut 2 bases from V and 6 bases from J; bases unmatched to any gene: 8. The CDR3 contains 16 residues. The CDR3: CASSLLAGDLVDTQYF. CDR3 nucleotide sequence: TGTGCCAGCAGCTTACTAGCGGGGGATCTGGTGGATACGCAGTATTTT.

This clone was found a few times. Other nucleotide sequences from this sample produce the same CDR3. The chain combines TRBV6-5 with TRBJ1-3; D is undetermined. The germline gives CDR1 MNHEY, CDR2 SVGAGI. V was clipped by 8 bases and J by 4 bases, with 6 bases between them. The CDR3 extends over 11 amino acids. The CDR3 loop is CASSRGNTIYF. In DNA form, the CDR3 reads TGTGCCAGCTCTAGGGGAAACACCATATATTTT.

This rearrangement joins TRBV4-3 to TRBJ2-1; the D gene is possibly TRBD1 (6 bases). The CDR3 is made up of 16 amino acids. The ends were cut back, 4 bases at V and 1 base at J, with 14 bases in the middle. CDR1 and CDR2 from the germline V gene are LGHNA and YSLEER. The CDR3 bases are TGCGCCAGCAGCCCGACTCACAGGGTTTCCTACAATGAGCAGTTCTTC. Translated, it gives CASSPTHRVSYNEQFF.

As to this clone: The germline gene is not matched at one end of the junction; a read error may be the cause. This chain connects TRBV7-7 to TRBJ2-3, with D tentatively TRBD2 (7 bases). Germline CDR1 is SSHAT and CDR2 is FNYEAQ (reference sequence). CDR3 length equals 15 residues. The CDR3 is CASSLGGGPTDTQYF. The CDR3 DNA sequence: TGTGCTAGCAGCCTGGGCGGGGGCCCCACAGATACGCAGTATTTT.

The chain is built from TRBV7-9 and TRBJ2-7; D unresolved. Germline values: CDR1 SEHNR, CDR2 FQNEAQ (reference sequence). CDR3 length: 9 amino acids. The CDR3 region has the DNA TGTGCCAGCAGCCCACAGAGTGGAGTC. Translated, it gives CASSPQSGV.